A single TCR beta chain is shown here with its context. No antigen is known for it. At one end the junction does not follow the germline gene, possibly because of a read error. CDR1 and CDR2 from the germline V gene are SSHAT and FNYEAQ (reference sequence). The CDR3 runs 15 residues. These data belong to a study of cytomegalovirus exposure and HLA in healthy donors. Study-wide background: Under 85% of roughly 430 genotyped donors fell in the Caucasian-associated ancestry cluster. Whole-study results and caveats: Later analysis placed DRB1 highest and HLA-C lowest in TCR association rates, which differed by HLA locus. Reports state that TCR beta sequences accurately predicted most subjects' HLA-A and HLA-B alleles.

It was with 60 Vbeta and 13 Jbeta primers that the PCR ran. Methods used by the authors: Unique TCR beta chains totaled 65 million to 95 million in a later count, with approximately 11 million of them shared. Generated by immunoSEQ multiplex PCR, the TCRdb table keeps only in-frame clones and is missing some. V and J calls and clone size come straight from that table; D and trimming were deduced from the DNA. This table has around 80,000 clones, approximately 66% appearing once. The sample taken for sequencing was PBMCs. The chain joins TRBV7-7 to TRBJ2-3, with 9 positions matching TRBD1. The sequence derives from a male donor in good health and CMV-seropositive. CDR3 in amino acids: CASSYGQGLTDTQYF. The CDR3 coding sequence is TGTGCTAGCAGCTACGGACAGGGGCTCACAGATACGCAGTATTTT.